This TCR beta chain was captured in a study of T cell responses to AZD1222 COVID-19 vaccine. TCRdb's copy holds only in-frame clones and misses some; the assay was immunoSEQ multiplex PCR. The table has about 150,000 clones, about 92% seen once; the top ten hold approximately 20%. The source material was peripheral blood, sampled on day 0 of AZD1222 vaccination. The TCR originated in an adult in good health.

CDR3: CASSIWTSDKNIQYF. CDR3 sequence (DNA): TGTGCCAGTAGTATATGGACATCGGACAAAAACATTCAGTACTTC. V is TRBV19 and J is TRBJ2-4; TRBD1 might be the D (5 bases). Germline values: CDR1 LNHDA, CDR2 SQIVND (reference sequence). Trimming shortened V by 2 bases and J by 3 bases, and 11 bases separated the two germline ends. This CDR3 region has 15 residues.